The sequence of this T cell receptor beta chain was determined in a study of shared clonotypes between healthy human individuals (TCRdb year 2020). Study-wide context: The cohort comprised two women and a few men aged 18 to 49 years. Blood TCR repertoires of 5 or 6 healthy adults were deeply sequenced to estimate repertoire size and the extent of clonotype sharing between individuals. Leukapheresis yielded between about 0.8 and 9.5 billion PBMCs per donor. Libraries were prepared and TCR repertoires were sequenced by different laboratories using diverse techniques, in order to increase sequencing depth and limit assay-specific biases. Per donor, three plates each were used for CD4 naive and CD4 memory, two for CD8 naive, and one for CD8 memory.

The donors were healthy, HIV-negative adults who had no recently reported acute infections or vaccinations. Every donor was a Caucasian adult living in Nashville, Tennessee, USA. The CD8 memory samples were a combination of magnetically selected CD45RO+ cells and CCR7-negative CD45RA+ effector memory (TemRA) cells. Blood was obtained by leukapheresis, after which PBMCs were separated by Ficoll-Histopaque density gradient centrifugation and cryopreserved in liquid nitrogen vapor phase. Analytical flow cytometry was used to check the purity and quantity of each magnetically sorted T cell population. Each sorted fraction had its genomic DNA isolated and then quantified by UV absorbance on a Nanodrop 2000c. This clone was observed a single time. Its antigen remains unidentified. No base quality values were provided; no much bigger clone lies one nucleotide off. What the study reported, not specific to this receptor: Clonotypes shared by all four sorted-subset donors showed higher generation probabilities than non-shared clonotypes. Sampling was restricted to blood, and TCR repertoires in tissues likely differ from the TCR repertoires found in blood. When a few donors were compared, the shared fraction of clonotypes was around 5% for naive CD4, less than 4% for naive CD8, more than 2% for memory CD4, and under 0.5% for memory CD8. The genetic and exposure-history diversity represented was limited by the small number of donors. Rarefaction of sorted-subset datasets indicated incomplete sequencing despite the large sequencing depth. Estimated clonotype richness was generally larger for naive than for memory subsets. Pairwise subsampling led to the expectation that sequencing depth would affect the degree of clonotype sharing among donors.

The CDR1 and CDR2 encoded by the germline V gene are SQVTM and ANQGSEA. The CDR3 numbers 15 residues from cysteine through phenylalanine. Of the read, only the CDR3 DNA is kept; its 45 bases are in frame from base 1. V is clipped by 4 bases and J by 0 bases, and the sequence between their germline boundaries is 13 bases long. Using the deep immunoSEQ assay, TCR CDR3 regions were amplified from genomic DNA by multiplex PCR. Genomic DNA extracted from each cell subset was distributed evenly over all wells of several immunoSEQ 96-well plates, and each plate served as one replicate. Each replicate PCR for sorted subsets received 200 ng genomic DNA, equal to tens of thousands of T cell genomes. Purified libraries were measured with a Qubit 3.0 fluorometer, size-checked on a Bioanalyzer 2100, and measured again with the KAPA Library Quantification kit. A separate single-read 150-cycle Illumina NextSeq 550 flow cell was used to sequence each immunoSEQ 96-well plate. The study's processing was this. Because the immunoSEQ output held only junctional sequences and lacked quality scores, the filtering could not match the filtering applied to full-length reads. Sequences were annotated with PyIR, a Python wrapper for IgBLAST v1.9, and V/J genes and CDR3 were assigned using IMGT germline references. Any read was removed if the V/J assignment was weak (E-value above 1e-6), the CDR3 was missing, or the read contained stop codons, out-of-frame junctions, or ambiguous translated residues. V3J clonotypes were defined by identical inferred V gene, J gene, and CDR3 amino acid sequence. Percentage overlap between repertoires was calculated by dividing the number of shared unique clonotypes by the size of the smaller repertoire. Three approaches were used to assess repertoire richness: RTK rarefaction, the Chao1 estimator, and Recon v2.1 estimates of unobserved clonotypes. OLGA was used to compute generation probabilities for all TCRbeta clonotypes that the gDNA method yielded from a handful of donors. TCRdb's version of the immuneACCESS table is confined to in-frame rearrangements and falls short of the full clone set. An unresolved V gene accounts for under half of the shortfall where checked; the remainder is of unknown origin. V, J and clone size derive from that table, while D and trimming were established from the DNA sequence. The sample has more than 550,000 clones on record, roughly 88% of them singletons. Jointly, the top ten make up about 34% of the sample.

Recombination linked TRBV29-1 to TRBJ2-1; the D gene could be either TRBD1 or TRBD2, each agreeing at 5 bases. Source material: memory CD8+ T cells from PBMCs. Read against the paper, the sample's cell subset or site label means: CD45RO+ cells pooled with CCR7-negative TemRA cells. This clonotype was sampled from a man younger than 35 in good health. Some clones in this sample may be carry-over from other donors' samples. The CDR3 in this case is CSVVRGFSSYNEQFF. The DNA sequence is TGCAGCGTTGTGAGGGGCTTCAGCTCCTACAATGAGCAGTTCTTC.